Here is one T cell receptor beta chain with its context. Data came from immunoSEQ multiplex PCR; TCRdb stores just in-frame clones and leaves some out. Of 90,000 to 140,000 clones listed, 88% were seen once; the top ten hold around 2.3%. The data derive from a study of T cell responses to AZD1222 COVID-19 vaccine. Study-level background: Analyses pooled second doses at about 4 or about 12 weeks.

Germline V gives CDR1 SNHLY, CDR2 FYNNEI. V dropped 1 base and J dropped 1 base, with 3 bases sitting between them. The CDR3 runs to 13 residues. The receptor was derived from an adult in good health. This specimen was peripheral blood, taken on day 0 of AZD1222 vaccination. The V and J genes are TRBV2 and TRBJ2-3; D call uncertain. The CDR3 spells CASSEDGTDTQYF. The CDR3 DNA reads TGTGCCAGCAGTGAAGACGGCACAGATACGCAGTATTTT.